These 7 T cell receptor beta chains were sequenced from one sample in a study of T cells after yellow fever vaccination. TCRdb itself ran the 5' RACE reads through MiXCR, one entry per CDR3 protein. The sample lists approximately 300,000 distinct CDR3 sequences, 6.8% seen once, with 18% in the top ten. The sequenced sample was PBMCs, obtained about 49 days after the first yellow fever vaccination. These receptors all come from a man between 18 and 35 years old who received the YFV17D yellow fever vaccine.

The chain joins TRBV29-1 to TRBJ2-7, with 9 bases aligning to TRBD1. The J segment lost 7 bases and the V segment lost 4 bases, leaving 14 bases of the junction unmatched. The CDR3 is 15 amino acids. CDR1 is SQVTM, CDR2 ANQGSEA, per germline. The CDR3 region is CSVGGTTGGFAEQYF. CDR3 bases: TGCAGCGTTGGAGGAACGACAGGGGGATTTGCTGAGCAGTACTTC.

The chain recombines TRBV20-1 with TRBJ1-6; tentative D call: TRBD1 (6 bases). The V end was cut by 3 bases, the J end by 7 bases, with 16 bases between. Germline V gene sequence: CDR1 DFQATT, CDR2 SNEGSKA (reference sequence). This CDR3 is built from 15 residues. The chain's CDR3 is CSASDRRKGNSPLHF. In DNA, the CDR3 is TGCAGTGCTAGTGACAGGCGCAAAGGAAATTCACCCCTCCACTTT.

The V gene is TRBV11-2, the J gene TRBJ2-3; 8 positions agree with TRBD2. This CDR3 is 16 amino acids long. From germline, CDR1 is SGHAT and CDR2 FQNNGV. V was clipped by 7 bases and J by 1 base; unmatched bases: 10. The CDR3 loop is CASKFFWRGGTDTQYF. CDR3 coding DNA: TGTGCCAGCAAGTTTTTCTGGCGGGGGGGCACAGATACGCAGTATTTT.

Only a few counts were recorded for this clonotype. For the CDR3, the DNA is TGTGCCAGCAGCGTAGAAGGAGGTAACACAGATACGCAGTATTTT. It translates to CASSVEGGNTDTQYF. The chain has TRBV9 and TRBJ2-3, with TRBD2 as a possible D gene (5 bases). V was trimmed by 0 bases and J by 2 bases, leaving 10 bases between them. The CDR3 covers 15 residues. Germline-derived CDR1 and CDR2 are SGDLS and YYNGEE. The full variable domain, completed using reference TRBV9 and TRBJ2-3, is DSGVTQTPKHLITATGQRVTLRCSPRSGDLSVYWYQQSLDQGLQFLIQYYNGEERAKGNILERFSAQQFPDLHSELNLSSLELGDSALYFCASSVEGGNTDTQYFGPGTRLTVL.

Only a few counts were recorded for this clonotype. The chain employs TRBV12-3 or TRBV12-4 and TRBJ2-1, with D tentatively TRBD2 (5 bases). Between the trimmed V and J ends, which lost 3 bases and 8 bases, there was a span of 14 bases. CDR3 length: 14 amino acids. The CDR3, as DNA: TGTGCCAGCAGTTTTGGGCTAGCTCTGGATGAGCAGTTCTTC. Residues: CASSFGLALDEQFF.

There are a few counts of this clonotype. V gene TRBV7-9 combines with J gene TRBJ2-5; D is uncertain. The CDR3 has 15 amino acids. Germline CDR1 SEHNR, CDR2 FQNEAQ (reference sequence). Trimming took off 5 bases at V and 5 bases at J, with 18 bases between the two ends. For the CDR3, the DNA is TGTGCCAGCAGCGTCCCCCTAGGGATTGGGGAGACCCAGTACTTC. Its protein is CASSVPLGIGETQYF.

This clonotype was observed a handful of times. The CDR3 DNA reads TGCGCCAGCCCAGAGGGTTTTAATGAAAAACTGTTTTTT. Its translation is CASPEGFNEKLFF. The rearrangement links TRBV23-1 to TRBJ1-4; D gene unclear. TRBV23-1 is filed as an ORF, its function uncertain. There are 13 residues in the CDR3. V dropped 8 bases and J dropped 4 bases, with 11 bases sitting between them.